This T cell receptor (beta chain) was recovered during a study of cytomegalovirus exposure and HLA in healthy donors. Both 60 Vbeta primers and 13 Jbeta primers went into the PCR. Profiled with immunoSEQ multiplex PCR; TCRdb holds only in-frame clones, not every one. Of some 130,000 clones listed, roughly 85% are singletons. The CDR3 consists of 14 residues. The junction had 4 bases not matched to a gene; V was cut back by 5 bases and J by 2 bases. CDR1 is SGHTA and CDR2 is FQGNSA in the germline V gene. The TCR comes from a man aged 40-49 years in good health and CMV-seropositive. V usage is TRBV7-2 and J usage is TRBJ2-3; 7 bases agree with TRBD2. The sequenced sample consisted of PBMCs. CDR3 sequence: CASSLTSDTDTQYF. The DNA of the CDR3 is TGTGCCAGCAGCCTCACTAGCGACACAGATACGCAGTATTTT.